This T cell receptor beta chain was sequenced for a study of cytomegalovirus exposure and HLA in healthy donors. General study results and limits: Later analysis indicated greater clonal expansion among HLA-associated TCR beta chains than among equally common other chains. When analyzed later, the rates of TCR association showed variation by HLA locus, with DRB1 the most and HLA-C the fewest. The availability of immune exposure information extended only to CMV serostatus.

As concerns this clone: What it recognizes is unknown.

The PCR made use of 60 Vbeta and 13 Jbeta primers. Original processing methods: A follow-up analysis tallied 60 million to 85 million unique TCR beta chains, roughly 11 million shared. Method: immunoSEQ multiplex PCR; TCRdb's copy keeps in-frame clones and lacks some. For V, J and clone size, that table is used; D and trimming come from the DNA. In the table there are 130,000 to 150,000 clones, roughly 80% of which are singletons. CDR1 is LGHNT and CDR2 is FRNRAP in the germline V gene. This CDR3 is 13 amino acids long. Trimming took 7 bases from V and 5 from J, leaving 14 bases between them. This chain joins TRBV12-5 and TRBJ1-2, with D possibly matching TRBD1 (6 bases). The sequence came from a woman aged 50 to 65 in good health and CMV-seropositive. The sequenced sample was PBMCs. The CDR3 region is CASASTGLYGYTF. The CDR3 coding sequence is TGTGCTAGTGCCTCCACAGGGTTATATGGCTACACCTTC.